This record concerns one T cell receptor beta chain sequence. The data derive from a study of blood T cell repertoires in COVID-19. Study information: PBMCs, B-cell-depleted T cells, or T cells provided the cDNA or gDNA that made up the material.

This CDR3 spans 16 amino acids. Germline CDR1 SNHLY, CDR2 FYNNEI. Trimming removed 6 bases from V and 1 base from J, with 18 bases in between. Per the authors' pipeline: It was from reference gene primer amplification that nucleated cell counts were estimated. The table came from immunoSEQ multiplex PCR; TCRdb's copy has only in-frame clones and leaves some out. That table supplies the V and J calls and clone size; D and trimming were determined from the DNA. The sample yields 70,000 to 85,000 clones, roughly nine tenths seen once. Specimen: peripheral blood. This receptor was identified in a human donor in a cohort sampled during active COVID-19. This chain links TRBV2 with TRBJ2-5; tentative D call: TRBD1 (6 bases). This chain's CDR3 is CASSPGTGMGQETQYF. CDR3 nucleotides: TGTGCCAGCAGCCCAGGTACAGGGATGGGCCAAGAGACCCAGTACTTC.